This T cell receptor (beta chain) emerged from a study of blood T cell repertoires in COVID-19. Turning to the study itself: T cells, B-cell-depleted T cells, or PBMCs supplied cDNA or gDNA.

The CDR3 loop spans 11 amino acids. Germline V CDR1 and CDR2: SQVTM, ANQGSEA. Between the trimmed V and J ends, which lost 6 bases and 6 bases, there was a span of 12 bases. Authors' data handling: Estimation of nucleated cell counts relied on the amplification of reference gene primers. Assay used: immunoSEQ multiplex PCR; TCRdb lists only in-frame clones, some missing. D and trimming were read from the DNA, whereas the V and J calls and clone size are those reported in that table. The data hold about 80,000 clones, with approximately 81% observed a single time. In its sample, this clone was seen a few times.

The receptor was derived from a woman older than 75 with acute or convalescent COVID-19. The chain recombines TRBV29-1 with TRBJ2-7; D is undetermined. Sequencing was performed on peripheral blood. The CDR3 sequence: CSVGEGGEQYF. The CDR3 nucleotides read TGCAGCGTGGGCGAAGGCGGCGAGCAGTACTTC.